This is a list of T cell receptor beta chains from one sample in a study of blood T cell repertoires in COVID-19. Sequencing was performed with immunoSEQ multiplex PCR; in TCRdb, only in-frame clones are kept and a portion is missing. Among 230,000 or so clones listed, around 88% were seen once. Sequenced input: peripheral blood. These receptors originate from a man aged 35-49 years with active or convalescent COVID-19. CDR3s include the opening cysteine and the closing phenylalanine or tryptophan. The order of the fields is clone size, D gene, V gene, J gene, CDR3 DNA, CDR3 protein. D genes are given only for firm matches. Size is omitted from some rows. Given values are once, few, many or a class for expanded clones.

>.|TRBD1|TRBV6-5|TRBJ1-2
TGTGCCAGCAGTTACCGGGACAGCCCTCCCTATGGCTACACCTTC
CASSYRDSPPYGYTF
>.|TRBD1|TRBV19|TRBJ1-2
TGTGCCAGTAGCCGCCTGCAGGACAGGGGCTATGGCTACACCTTC
CASSRLQDRGYGYTF
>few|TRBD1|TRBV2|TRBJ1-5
TGTGCCAGCAGAGGGGGCACGAGCAATCAGCCCCAGCATTTT
CASRGGTSNQPQHF
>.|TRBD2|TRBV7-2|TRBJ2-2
TGTGCCAGCAGCCCCGTAAGCGGGGCGTCCACCGGGGAGCTGTTTTTT
CASSPVSGASTGELFF
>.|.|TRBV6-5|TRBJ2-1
TGTGCCAGCAGCCGACACTCTACTCTTGGGCAGTTCTTC
CASSRHSTLGQFF
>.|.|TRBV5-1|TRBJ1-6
TGCGCCAGCAGCTTGGGTCAGAGTGGGAGCCCCCTCCACTTT
CASSLGQSGSPLHF
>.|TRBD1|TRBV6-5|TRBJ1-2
TGTGCCAGCACCGGGGACAGGGAGAACTATGGCTACACCTTC
CASTGDRENYGYTF
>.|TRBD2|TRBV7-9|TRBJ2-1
TGTGCCAGCAGCTTACCCCCACTAGCGGGAGGGGTCCACTACAATGAGCAGTTCTTC
CASSLPPLAGGVHYNEQFF
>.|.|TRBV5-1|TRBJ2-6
.
CASSLVGRVGSGANVLTF
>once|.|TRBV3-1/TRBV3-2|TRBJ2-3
TGTGCCAGCAGCCAAGACGGGTCATTGGGTACGCAGTATTTT
CASSQDGSLGTQYF
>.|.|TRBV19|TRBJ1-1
TGTGCCAGTAGTATTGGGGCAGGGCTGAACACTGAAGCTTTCTTT
CASSIGAGLNTEAFF
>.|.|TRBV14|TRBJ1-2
TGTGCCAGCAGCCAAAGCCTCCGGTATGGCTACACCTTC
CASSQSLRYGYTF
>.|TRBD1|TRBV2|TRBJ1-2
TGTGCCAGCAGAGCCGACAGGGACGTTTCTGGCTACACCTTC
CASRADRDVSGYTF
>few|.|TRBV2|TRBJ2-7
TGTGCCAGCAGTGTGGAGGGATACGAGCAGTACTTC
CASSVEGYEQYF
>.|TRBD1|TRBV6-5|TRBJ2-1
TGTGCCAGCAGACCCCGACAGGGGGCTATGAATGAGCAGTTCTTC
CASRPRQGAMNEQFF
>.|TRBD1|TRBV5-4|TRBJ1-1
TGTGCCAGCAGCTTCGACCCGAACAGGGGGGAAACTGAAGCTTTCTTT
CASSFDPNRGETEAFF
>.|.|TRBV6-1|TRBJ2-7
TGTGCCAGCAGTGAGGGGCAGGGGTCCTACGAGCAGTACTTC
CASSEGQGSYEQYF
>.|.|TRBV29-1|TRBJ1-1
TGCAGCGTTGACGACAGATTGAACACTGAAGCTTTCTTT
CSVDDRLNTEAFF
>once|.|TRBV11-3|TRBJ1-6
TGTGCCAGCAGCCCAAGACCGGGGGTCGCGCCCCTCCACTTT
CASSPRPGVAPLHF
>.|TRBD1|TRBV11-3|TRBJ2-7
TGTGCCAGCAGCTCGAGACAGGGATCGTACGAGCAGTACTTC
CASSSRQGSYEQYF
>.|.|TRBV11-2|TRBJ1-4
TGTGCCAGCAGCTCAGCGCCGGCAAGTGAAAAACTGTTTTTT
CASSSAPASEKLFF
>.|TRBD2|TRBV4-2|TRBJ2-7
TGTGCCAGCAGCCAATTCATAAGCGGGGCATCCTACGAGCAGTACTTC
CASSQFISGASYEQYF
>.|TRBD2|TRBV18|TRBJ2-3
TGTGCCAGCTCACCTCGGACTAGCGGGATGCTCACAGATACGCAGTATTTT
CASSPRTSGMLTDTQYF
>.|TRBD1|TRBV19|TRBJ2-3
TGTGCCAGTAGTTCTTGGACAGGGCCAACAGATACGCAGTATTTT
CASSSWTGPTDTQYF
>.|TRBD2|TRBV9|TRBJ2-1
TGTGCCAGCAGCGTAGGCCCTAGCGGGGTCAATGAGCAGTTCTTC
CASSVGPSGVNEQFF
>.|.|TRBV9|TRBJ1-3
TGTGCCAGCAGCGTTCAGGGAAGTGGAAACACCATATATTTT
CASSVQGSGNTIYF
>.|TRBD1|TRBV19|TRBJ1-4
TGTGCCAGTAGTTCCCCCCACAGGGGGATGGGGAATGAAAAACTGTTTTTT
CASSSPHRGMGNEKLFF
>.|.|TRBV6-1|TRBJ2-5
TGTGCCAGCAGTGAAGAGTTCCAGAAACAAGAGACCCAGTACTTC
CASSEEFQKQETQYF
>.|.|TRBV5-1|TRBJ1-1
TGCGCCAGCAGCTTGGTCCTGGCAAACCTGAACACTGAAGCTTTCTTT
CASSLVLANLNTEAFF
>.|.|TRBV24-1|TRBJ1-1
TGTGCCACCAGGGGGCCGAACACTGAAGCTTTCTTT
CATRGPNTEAFF
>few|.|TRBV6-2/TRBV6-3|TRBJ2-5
TGTGCCAGCAGTTACTCCTCAGCGCTGGAGACCCAGTACTTC
CASSYSSALETQYF
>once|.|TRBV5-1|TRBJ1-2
TGCGCCAGCAGCATGACAGGAGGTATTAACTATGGCTACACCTTC
CASSMTGGINYGYTF
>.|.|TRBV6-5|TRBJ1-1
TGTGCCAGCAGTTACTCGGCCACCCTTTACAGCACTGAAGCTTTCTTT
CASSYSATLYSTEAFF
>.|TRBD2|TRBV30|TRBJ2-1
TGTGCCTGGAGTGTACTGGGACTAGCGGGGGGCCGGGCCTACAATGAGCAGTTCTTC
CAWSVLGLAGGRAYNEQFF
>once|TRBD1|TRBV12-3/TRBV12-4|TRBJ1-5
TGTGCCAGCAGCATTCAGGGGGATCAGCCCCAGCATTTT
CASSIQGDQPQHF
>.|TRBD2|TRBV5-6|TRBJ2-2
TGTGCCAGCAGCTTCTACCCTAGATCCCTAGCGGGGGGGACCGGGGAGCTGTTTTTT
CASSFYPRSLAGGTGELFF
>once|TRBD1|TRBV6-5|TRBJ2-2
TGTGCCAGCAGTTACTCGACAGGGTACACCGGGGAGCTGTTTTTT
CASSYSTGYTGELFF
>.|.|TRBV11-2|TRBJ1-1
TGTGCCAGCAGCTCATATAGACAAGCAAACACTGAAGCTTTCTTT
CASSSYRQANTEAFF
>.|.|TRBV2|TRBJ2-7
TGTGCCAGCAGGGAAACTAGCGAGCAGTACTTC
CASRETSEQYF
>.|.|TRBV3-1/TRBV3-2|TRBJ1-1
TGTGCCAGCAGCCAGACAAACACTGAAGCTTTCTTT
CASSQTNTEAFF
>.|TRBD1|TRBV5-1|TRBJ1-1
TGCGCCAGCAGCTTGGGGACAGGAAAAGCTTTCTTT
CASSLGTGKAFF
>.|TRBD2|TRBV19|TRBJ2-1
TGTGCCAGTAGTCCCCGGGCTAGCGGGGGGGGCAATGAGCAGTTCTTC
CASSPRASGGGNEQFF
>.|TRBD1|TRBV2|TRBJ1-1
TGTGCCAGCACCACGACAGGGAGTACGACTGAAGCTTTCTTT
CASTTTGSTTEAFF
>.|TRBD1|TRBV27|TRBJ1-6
TGTGCCAGCAGTTGGGACAGGGGAAATTCACCCCTCCACTTT
CASSWDRGNSPLHF
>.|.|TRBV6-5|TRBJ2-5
TGTGCCAGCAGAATGGGGGGACTGGCCCAAGAGACCCAGTACTTC
CASRMGGLAQETQYF
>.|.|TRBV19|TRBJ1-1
TGTGCCAGTACTACGGGACATGTGAACACTGAAGCTTTCTTT
CASTTGHVNTEAFF